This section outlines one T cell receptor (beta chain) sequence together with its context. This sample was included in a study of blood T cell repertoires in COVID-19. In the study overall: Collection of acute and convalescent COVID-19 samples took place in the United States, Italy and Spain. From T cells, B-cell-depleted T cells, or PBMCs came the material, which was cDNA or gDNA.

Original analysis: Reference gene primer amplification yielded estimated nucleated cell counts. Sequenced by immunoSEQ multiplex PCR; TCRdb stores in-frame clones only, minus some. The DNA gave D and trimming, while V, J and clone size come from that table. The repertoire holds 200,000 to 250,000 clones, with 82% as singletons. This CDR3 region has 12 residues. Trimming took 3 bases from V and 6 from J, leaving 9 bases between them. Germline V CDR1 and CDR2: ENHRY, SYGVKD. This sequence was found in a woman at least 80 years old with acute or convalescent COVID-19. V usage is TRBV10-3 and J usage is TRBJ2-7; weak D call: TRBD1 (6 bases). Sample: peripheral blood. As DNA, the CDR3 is TGTGCCATCAGTGAACAGGGTGGCGAGCAGTACTTC. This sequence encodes CAISEQGGEQYF.